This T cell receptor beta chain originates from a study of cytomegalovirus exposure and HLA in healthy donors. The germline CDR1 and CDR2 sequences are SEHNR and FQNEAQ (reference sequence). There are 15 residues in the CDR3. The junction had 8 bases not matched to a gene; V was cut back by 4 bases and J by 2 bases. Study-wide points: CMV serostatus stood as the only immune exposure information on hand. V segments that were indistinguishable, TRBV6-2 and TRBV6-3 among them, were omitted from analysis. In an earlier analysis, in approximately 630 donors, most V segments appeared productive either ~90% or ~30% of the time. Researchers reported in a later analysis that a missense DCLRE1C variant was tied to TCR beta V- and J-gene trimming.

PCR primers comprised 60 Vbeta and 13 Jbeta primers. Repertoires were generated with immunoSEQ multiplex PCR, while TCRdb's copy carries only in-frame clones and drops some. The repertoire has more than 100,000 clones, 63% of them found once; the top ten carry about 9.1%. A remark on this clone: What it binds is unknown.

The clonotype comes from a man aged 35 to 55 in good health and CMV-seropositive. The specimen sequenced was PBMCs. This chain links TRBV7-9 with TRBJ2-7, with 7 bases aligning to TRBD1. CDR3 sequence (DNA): TGTGCCAGCAGCTCGGACAGGACCCTCCCCTACGAGCAGTACTTC. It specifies CASSSDRTLPYEQYF.